Presented here are 10 T cell receptor beta chains from one specimen sequenced in a study of blood T cell repertoires in COVID-19. Method: immunoSEQ multiplex PCR; TCRdb's copy keeps in-frame clones and lacks some. Here the sample spans approximately 50,000 clones, more than 85% being singletons. The sample taken for sequencing was peripheral blood. These receptors all come from a man aged 50 to 60 with active COVID-19.

The chain couples TRBV3-1 (or the pseudogene TRBV3-2) to TRBJ2-7, with 7 positions matching TRBD1. V was pared by 1 base and J by 4 bases, with 1 base of the junction left unmatched. The CDR3 loop spans 13 amino acids. Germline loops: CDR1 LGHDT, CDR2 YNNKEL (reference sequence). CDR3 nucleotide sequence: TGTGCCAGCAGCCAAGGGGACAGATACGAGCAGTACTTC. This encodes CASSQGDRYEQYF.

The chain has TRBV9 and TRBJ2-1; 15 bases align to TRBD2. The CDR3 consists of 16 residues. V gave up 5 bases and J gave up 3 bases; unmatched junction bases: 3. Germline-derived CDR1 and CDR2 are SGDLS and YYNGEE. The CDR3 loop is CASRGLAGGDYNEQFF. The CDR3 DNA reads TGTGCCAGCAGGGGACTAGCGGGGGGTGACTACAATGAGCAGTTCTTC.

The J gene is TRBJ1-3, the V gene TRBV14; possible D gene TRBD1, 5 bases. The V and J ends lost 0 bases and 2 bases respectively, with 8 bases between them. CDR3 length: 15 residues. CDR1 and CDR2 from the germline V gene are SGHDN and FVKESK. CDR3 amino acids: CASSQEGAPGNTIYF. The CDR3 nucleotides read TGTGCCAGCAGCCAAGAAGGGGCTCCTGGAAACACCATATATTTT.

The chain carries TRBV6-4 and TRBJ2-6, with TRBD1 matching over 10 bases. Germline trimming cut 0 bases from V and 1 base from J; bases unmatched to any gene: 3. Germline V lookup: CDR1 MRHNA, CDR2 SNTAGT. The length of the CDR3 is 18 residues. Written as DNA, the CDR3 is TGTGCCAGCAGTGACTCGGGACAGGGGCCTTCTGGGGCCAACGTCCTGACTTTC. Protein: CASSDSGQGPSGANVLTF.

The chain combines TRBV2 with TRBJ1-2; D possibly corresponds to TRBD1 (6 bases). The germline V and J ends were trimmed by 5 bases and 6 bases, with 10 bases remaining between them. The germline V gene encodes CDR1 SNHLY and CDR2 FYNNEI. The CDR3 has 12 amino acids. The CDR3 DNA reads as TGTGCCAGCAGTCCCCAGGGGAATGGCTACACCTTC. It yields the protein CASSPQGNGYTF.

The chain joins TRBV6-4 to TRBJ1-2; TRBD1 agrees at 9 bases. J gave up 4 bases and V 0 bases, and 18 bases lay outside the gene matches. Per germline, CDR1 MRHNA and CDR2 SNTAGT. The CDR3 is 20 amino acids. The CDR3 nucleotides are TGTGCCAGCAGTGACTCGCGTCCCCGGGACAGGGTGTACCGGCCCTATGGCTACACCTTC. Translation: CASSDSRPRDRVYRPYGYTF.

This chain connects TRBV6-4 to TRBJ1-6; D might be TRBD1 (6 bases). From germline, CDR1 is MRHNA and CDR2 SNTAGT. There are 15 residues in the CDR3. Deletions cut 2 bases from V and 9 bases from J, with 14 bases between. The CDR3 reads CASSDGGLGVSPLHF. The CDR3 region has the DNA TGTGCCAGCAGTGACGGGGGCCTAGGGGTTTCACCCCTCCACTTT.

This clone was seen just once. This sequence joins TRBV5-4 and TRBJ2-7; tentatively, D is TRBD1 (7 bases). Germline CDR1 and CDR2: SGHNT and YYREEE (reference sequence). The V end was cut by 2 bases, the J end by 1 base, with 16 bases between. This CDR3 region has 16 residues. This chain's CDR3 is CASSLAGGQRSYEQYF. DNA of the CDR3: TGTGCCAGCAGCTTAGCCGGGGGACAGAGGTCCTACGAGCAGTACTTC.

The J gene is TRBJ2-3, the V gene TRBV3-1 (or the pseudogene TRBV3-2); TRBD2 matches 9 bases. This CDR3 contains 18 residues. The J segment lost 8 bases and the V segment lost 4 bases, leaving 19 bases of the junction unmatched. Germline CDR1 reads LGHDT; CDR2 reads YNNKEL (reference sequence). The DNA for the CDR3 is TGTGCCAGCAGCCTCGGAACCCCAACTAGCGGGTTATCTTCTACGCAGTATTTT. Its translation: CASSLGTPTSGLSSTQYF.

The rearrangement uses TRBV3-1 (or the pseudogene TRBV3-2) and TRBJ1-5; maybe TRBD1 (6 bases). The V end lost 4 bases, the J end lost 0 bases, and 16 bases lay between the germline ends. The CDR3 is made up of 17 amino acids. CDR1 is LGHDT and CDR2 is YNNKEL in the germline V gene (reference sequence). CDR3 amino acids: CASSLVGDTYSNQPQHF. The CDR3 DNA sequence: TGTGCCAGCAGCCTTGTTGGGGACACCTATAGCAATCAGCCCCAGCATTTT.